Each of the 3 T cell receptor beta chains below was sequenced from the same sample in a study of blood T cell repertoires in COVID-19. Some clones are missing from TCRdb's copy, which holds only in-frame ones; the method was immunoSEQ multiplex PCR. The data contain approximately 10,000 clones, less than 90% of them singletons. Sequenced sample: peripheral blood. All receptors come from a woman between 55 and 75 years old with active COVID-19.

Points on this clone: Sequence at one end of the junction differs from germline and may be a read error. The J gene is TRBJ2-7, the V gene TRBV29-1; TRBD2 is a possible D gene (5 bases). This CDR3 contains 12 residues. Looked up from germline, CDR1 is SQVTM and CDR2 is ANQGSEA. The CDR3 nucleotides are TGCAGCGTTGCCACGGACTCCAACGAGCAGTACTTC. Its translation: CSVATDSNEQYF.

The chain recombines TRBV5-6 with TRBJ2-7, with 8 nucleotides matching TRBD1. CDR1 is SGHDT and CDR2 is YYEEEE in the germline V gene. J gave up 0 bases and V 5 bases, and 7 bases lay outside the gene matches. This CDR3 spans 15 amino acids. CDR3 nucleotide sequence: TGTGCCAGCAGAAAGACAGGGGTCGACTCCTACGAGCAGTACTTC. Translated, it gives CASRKTGVDSYEQYF.

The CDR3, as DNA: TGTGCCATCAGTGAGTCAATAGGGGGCAGCTCCTACGAGCAGTACGTC. Translating gives CAISESIGGSSYEQYV. This chain links TRBV10-3 with TRBJ2-7, with TRBD1 identical over 7 bases. The CDR3 has 16 amino acids. V trimming: 0 bases; J trimming: 0 bases; junction bases outside the gene matches: 5. CDR1 and CDR2 from the germline V gene are ENHRY and SYGVKD.